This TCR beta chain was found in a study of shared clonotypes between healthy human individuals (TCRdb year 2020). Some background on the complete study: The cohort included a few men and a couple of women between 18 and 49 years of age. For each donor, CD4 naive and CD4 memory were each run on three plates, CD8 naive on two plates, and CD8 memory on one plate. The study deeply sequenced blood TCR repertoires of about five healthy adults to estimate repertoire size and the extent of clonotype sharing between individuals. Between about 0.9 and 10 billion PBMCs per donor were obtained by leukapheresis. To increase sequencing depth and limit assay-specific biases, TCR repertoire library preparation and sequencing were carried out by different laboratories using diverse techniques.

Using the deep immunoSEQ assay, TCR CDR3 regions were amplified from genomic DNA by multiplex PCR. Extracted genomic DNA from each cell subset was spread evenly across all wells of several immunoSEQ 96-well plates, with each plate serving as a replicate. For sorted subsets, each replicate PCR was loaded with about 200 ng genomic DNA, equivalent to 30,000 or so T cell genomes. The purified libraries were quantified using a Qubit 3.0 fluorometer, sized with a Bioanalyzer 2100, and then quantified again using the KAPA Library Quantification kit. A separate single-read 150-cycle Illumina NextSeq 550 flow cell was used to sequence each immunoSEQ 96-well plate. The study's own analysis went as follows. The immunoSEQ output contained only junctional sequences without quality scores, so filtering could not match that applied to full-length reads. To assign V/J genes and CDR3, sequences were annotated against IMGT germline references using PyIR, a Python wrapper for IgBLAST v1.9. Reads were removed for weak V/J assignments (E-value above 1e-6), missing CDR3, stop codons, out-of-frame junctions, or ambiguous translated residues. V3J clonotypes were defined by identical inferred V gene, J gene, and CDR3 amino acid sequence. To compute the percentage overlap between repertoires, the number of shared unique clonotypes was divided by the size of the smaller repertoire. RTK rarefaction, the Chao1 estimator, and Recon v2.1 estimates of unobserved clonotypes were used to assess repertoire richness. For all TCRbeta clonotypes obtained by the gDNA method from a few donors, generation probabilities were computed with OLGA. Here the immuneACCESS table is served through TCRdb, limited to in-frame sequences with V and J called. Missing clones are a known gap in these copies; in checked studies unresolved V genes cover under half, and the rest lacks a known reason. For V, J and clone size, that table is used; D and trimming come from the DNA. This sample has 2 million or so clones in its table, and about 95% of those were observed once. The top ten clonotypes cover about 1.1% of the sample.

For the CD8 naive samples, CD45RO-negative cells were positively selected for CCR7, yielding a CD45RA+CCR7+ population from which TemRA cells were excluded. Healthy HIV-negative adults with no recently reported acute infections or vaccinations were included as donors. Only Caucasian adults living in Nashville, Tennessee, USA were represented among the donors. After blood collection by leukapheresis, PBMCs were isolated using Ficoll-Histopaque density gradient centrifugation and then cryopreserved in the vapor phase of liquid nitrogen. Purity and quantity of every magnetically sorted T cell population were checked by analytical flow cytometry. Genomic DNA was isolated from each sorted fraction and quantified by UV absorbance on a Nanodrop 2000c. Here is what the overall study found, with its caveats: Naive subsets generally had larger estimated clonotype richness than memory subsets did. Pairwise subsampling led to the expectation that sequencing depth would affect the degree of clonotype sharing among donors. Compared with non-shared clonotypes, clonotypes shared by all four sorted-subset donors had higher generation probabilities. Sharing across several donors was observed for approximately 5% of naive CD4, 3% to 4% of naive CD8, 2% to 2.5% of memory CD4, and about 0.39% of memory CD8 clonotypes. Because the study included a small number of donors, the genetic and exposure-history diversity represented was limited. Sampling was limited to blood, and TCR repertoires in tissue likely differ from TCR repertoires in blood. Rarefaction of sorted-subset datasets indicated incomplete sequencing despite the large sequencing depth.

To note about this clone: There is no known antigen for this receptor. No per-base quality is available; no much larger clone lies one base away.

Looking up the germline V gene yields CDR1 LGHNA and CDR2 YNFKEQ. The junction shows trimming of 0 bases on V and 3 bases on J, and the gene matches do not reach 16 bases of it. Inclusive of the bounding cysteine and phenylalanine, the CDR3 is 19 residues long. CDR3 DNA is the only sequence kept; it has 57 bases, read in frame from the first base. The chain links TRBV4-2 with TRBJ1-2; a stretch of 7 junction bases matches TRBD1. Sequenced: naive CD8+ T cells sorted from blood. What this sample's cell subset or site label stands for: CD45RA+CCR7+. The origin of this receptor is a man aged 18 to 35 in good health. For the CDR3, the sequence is CASSQDPTGQFPGDYGYTF. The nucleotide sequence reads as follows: TGTGCCAGCAGCCAAGATCCAACGGGACAGTTTCCCGGGGACTATGGCTACACCTTC.